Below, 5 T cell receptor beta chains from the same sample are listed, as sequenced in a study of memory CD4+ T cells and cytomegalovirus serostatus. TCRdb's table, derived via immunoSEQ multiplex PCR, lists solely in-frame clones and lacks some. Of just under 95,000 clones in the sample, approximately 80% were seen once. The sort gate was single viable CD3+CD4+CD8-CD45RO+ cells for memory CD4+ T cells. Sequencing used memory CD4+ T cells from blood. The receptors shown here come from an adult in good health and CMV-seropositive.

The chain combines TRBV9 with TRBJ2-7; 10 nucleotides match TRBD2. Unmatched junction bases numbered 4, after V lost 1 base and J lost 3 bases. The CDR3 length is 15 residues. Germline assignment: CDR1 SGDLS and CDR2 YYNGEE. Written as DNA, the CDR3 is TGTGCCAGCAGCGTATATTCTAGCGGGAGCTACGAGCAGTACTTC. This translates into CASSVYSSGSYEQYF.

CDR3 residues: CAGLLGGFEKLFF. Written as DNA, the CDR3 is TGTGCCGGGCTCCTGGGCGGGTTTGAAAAACTGTTTTTT. This chain connects TRBV30 to TRBJ1-4; D ambiguous. Germline loops: CDR1 GTSNPN, CDR2 SVGIG (reference sequence). Trimming removed 8 bases from V and 7 bases from J, with 17 bases in between. This CDR3 contains 13 residues.

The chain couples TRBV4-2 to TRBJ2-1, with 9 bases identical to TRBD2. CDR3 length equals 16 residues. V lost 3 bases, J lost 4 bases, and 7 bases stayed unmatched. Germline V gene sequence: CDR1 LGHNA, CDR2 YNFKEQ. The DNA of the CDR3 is TGTGCCAGCAGCCACGCCGGGACTAGCATTTACAATGAGCAGTTCTTC. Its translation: CASSHAGTSIYNEQFF.

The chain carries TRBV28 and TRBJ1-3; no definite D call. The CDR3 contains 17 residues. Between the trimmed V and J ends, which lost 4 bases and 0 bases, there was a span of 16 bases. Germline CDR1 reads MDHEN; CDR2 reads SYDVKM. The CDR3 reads CASSWNPRGHSGNTIYF. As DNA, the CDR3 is TGTGCCAGCAGTTGGAACCCTAGAGGCCACTCTGGAAACACCATATATTTT. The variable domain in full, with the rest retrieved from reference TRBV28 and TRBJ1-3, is DVKVTQSSRYLVKRTGEKVFLECVQDMDHENMFWYRQDPGLGLRLIYFSYDVKMKEKGDIPEGYSVSREKKERFSLILESASTNQTSMYLCASSWNPRGHSGNTIYFGEGSWLTVV.

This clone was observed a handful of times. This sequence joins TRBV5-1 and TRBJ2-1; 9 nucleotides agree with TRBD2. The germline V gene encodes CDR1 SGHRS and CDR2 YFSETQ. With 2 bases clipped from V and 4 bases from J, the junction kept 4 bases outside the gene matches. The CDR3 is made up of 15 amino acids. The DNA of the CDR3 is TGCGCCAGCAGCTTCGCTAGCGGGACGTACAATGAGCAGTTCTTC. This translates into CASSFASGTYNEQFF.